This is a list of T cell receptor beta chains from one sample in a study of shared clonotypes between healthy human individuals. Generated by immunoSEQ multiplex PCR, the TCRdb table keeps only in-frame clones and is missing some. The table records roughly 1,500,000 clones, 95% to 99% of them present only once. Sequenced input: naive CD4+ T cells sorted from blood. The receptors stem from a man aged 30 to 45 in good health. Each CDR3 is given with its conserved first and last residue. A D gene is named only where the DNA matches it firmly. A row's size may be missing; if present it is once, few, many or a size class.

TRBJ2-7	14	TRBV28	.	.	TGTGCCAGCAGTTTAGGGGTGCGGGCCGTCTTGCAGTACTTC	CASSLGVRAVLQYF
TRBJ1-3	14	TRBV15	.	.	TGTGCCACCGGAACGGGGATTTCTGGAAACACCATATATTTT	CATGTGISGNTIYF
TRBJ2-7	15	TRBV11-2	.	.	TGTGCCAGCAGCTCAACCAGGGGAAGAACCTACGAGCAGTACTTC	CASSSTRGRTYEQYF
TRBJ1-1	13	TRBV9	.	.	TGTGCCAGCAGCGTAGCTGCGAACACTGAAGCTTTCTTT	CASSVAANTEAFF
TRBJ2-5	9	TRBV29-1	.	.	TGCAGCGTTTCAGAGACCCAGTACTTC	CSVSETQYF
TRBJ1-1	14	TRBV27	.	.	TGTGCCAGCAGTTTATCGTGGGGGACCACTGAAGCTTTCTTT	CASSLSWGTTEAFF
TRBJ2-2	13	TRBV10-3	.	.	TGTGCCGTCGGACAGTTGGGCACCGGGGAGCTGTTTTTT	CAVGQLGTGELFF
TRBJ2-5	16	TRBV4-3	TRBD2	.	TGCGCCAGCAGCCATGGGAGCGGGGTAAGACAAGAGACCCAGTACTTC	CASSHGSGVRQETQYF
TRBJ2-7	15	TRBV4-3	TRBD2	.	TGCGCCAGCAGCCCCCTACGGGGGGACTCCTACGAGCAGTACTTC	CASSPLRGDSYEQYF
TRBJ1-1	15	TRBV15	.	.	TGTGCCACCAGCAGAGCTTGGACGGTCGACACTGAAGCTTTCTTT	CATSRAWTVDTEAFF
TRBJ2-1	16	TRBV5-1	.	.	TGCGCCAGCAGCTTGGGAGGGGGTAGCTCCTACAATGAGCAGTTCTTC	CASSLGGGSSYNEQFF
TRBJ1-5	15	TRBV9	TRBD1	.	TGTGCCAGCAGCGCAACAGGGGAAACGGATCAGCCCCAGCATTTT	CASSATGETDQPQHF
TRBJ1-2	13	TRBV14	.	.	TGTGCCAGCAGCCAGGACAGTTCCTATGGCTACACCTTC	CASSQDSSYGYTF
TRBJ2-2	18	TRBV11-2	TRBD2	.	TGTGCCAGCAGCTTAGAGCGGAGACTAGCGGGAGTGTCCGGGGAGCTGTTTTTT	CASSLERRLAGVSGELFF
TRBJ1-2	15	TRBV6-1	.	.	TGTGCCAGCAGTGAAGGGGACCGCGCTAACTATGGCTACACCTTC	CASSEGDRANYGYTF
TRBJ1-4	13	TRBV7-9	TRBD1	.	TGTGCCAGCAGCTATACAGGGGTTGAAAAACTGTTTTTT	CASSYTGVEKLFF
TRBJ1-1	13	TRBV11-2	.	.	TGTGCCAGCAGCTCACAGACGAACACTGAAGCTTTCTTT	CASSSQTNTEAFF
TRBJ1-4	11	TRBV5-5	.	.	TGTGCCAGCAGCTTGGACGAAAAACTGTTTTTT	CASSLDEKLFF
TRBJ2-1	15	TRBV6-5	TRBD2	once	TGTGCCAGCAGGACGACGGGAGGGCCTTTGGATGAGCAGTTCTTC	CASRTTGGPLDEQFF
TRBJ1-1	15	TRBV7-8	TRBD1	.	TGTGCCAGCAGCTTAGCCCCGACAGGGGGCACTGAAGCTTTCTTT	CASSLAPTGGTEAFF
TRBJ2-2	13	TRBV7-6	.	.	TGTGCCAGCAGCTTAGCTAGGGATAGGGAGCTGTTTTTT	CASSLARDRELFF
TRBJ2-3	17	TRBV28	TRBD2	.	TGTGCCAGCAGTTCCCGCCTAGCGGGAGCCAGCACAGATACGCAGTATTTT	CASSSRLAGASTDTQYF
TRBJ2-7	15	TRBV11-2	TRBD2	.	TGTGCCAGCAGCTCTCTGGCCGGGAGGAGCTACGAGCAGTACTTC	CASSSLAGRSYEQYF
TRBJ2-1	15	TRBV29-1	.	once	TGCAGCGTTGAACGGCCCGGGCATCGGGACGATGAGCAGTTCTTC	CSVERPGHRDDEQFF
TRBJ2-5	15	TRBV9	TRBD1	.	TGTGCCAGCAGCGTGCCGACAGGGGGCGCGGAGACCCAGTACTTC	CASSVPTGGAETQYF
TRBJ2-7	13	TRBV6-1	.	.	TGTGCCAGCAGTGAAGAGGGGTCCTACGAGCAGTACTTC	CASSEEGSYEQYF
TRBJ2-2	15	TRBV19	TRBD2	.	TGTGCCAGTAGTAACGGACTAGGCCGGACCGGGGAGCTGTTTTTT	CASSNGLGRTGELFF
TRBJ2-1	15	TRBV9	.	once	TGTGCCAGCAATAATAGGGGGGAGTTCTACAATGAGCAGTTCTTC	CASNNRGEFYNEQFF
TRBJ2-3	15	TRBV29-1	.	.	TGCAGCGTTCTTAAATCCGGGCGTAGCACAGATACGCAGTATTTT	CSVLKSGRSTDTQYF
TRBJ2-2	17	TRBV29-1	TRBD2	once	TGCAGCTGTTGGGTTTCGTTTAGCGGGGAGAACACCGGGGAGCTGTTTTTT	CSCWVSFSGENTGELFF
TRBJ2-5	15	TRBV19	.	.	TGTGCCAGTAGTATAGATCCAGGCCGGCAAGAGACCCAGTACTTC	CASSIDPGRQETQYF
TRBJ2-7	15	TRBV7-8	TRBD2	.	TGTGCCAGCAGCTTAAGCGGGGTAGGGTCCTACGAGCAGTACTTC	CASSLSGVGSYEQYF
TRBJ1-5	14	TRBV19	.	.	TGTGCCAGTATTAGGGGTATGGCAAATCAGCCCCAGCATTTT	CASIRGMANQPQHF
TRBJ2-3	15	TRBV13	.	.	TGTGCCAGCAGCCGGAGTTTACGGAGCACAGATACGCAGTATTTT	CASSRSLRSTDTQYF
TRBJ2-7	14	TRBV11-2	TRBD2	.	TGTGCCAGCAGCTTAGCGCCGGGAGCGGGAGAGCAGTACTTC	CASSLAPGAGEQYF
TRBJ1-2	15	TRBV28	TRBD1	.	TGTGCCAGCAGAACCGGGACAGGGCATGGCTATGGCTACACCTTC	CASRTGTGHGYGYTF
TRBJ2-7	18	TRBV19	TRBD1	.	TGTGCCAGTAGGCCGGACAGGGCAAGAATGAGAGATGTCTACGAGCAGTACTTC	CASRPDRARMRDVYEQYF
TRBJ1-3	17	TRBV2	.	.	TGTGCCAGCAGTGTGGGTCAACAGGGTACGCCTGGAAACACCATATATTTT	CASSVGQQGTPGNTIYF
TRBJ2-3	16	TRBV5-4	TRBD2	.	TGTGCCAGCAGCTCACTAGCCGGGAGGGACACAGATACGCAGTATTTT	CASSSLAGRDTDTQYF
TRBJ1-1	12	TRBV10-3	.	.	TGTGCCATCAGTGAAATTGGCACTGAAGCTTTCTTT	CAISEIGTEAFF
TRBJ2-2	14	TRBV2	TRBD1	.	TGTGCCAGCAGAGACCGACAGGGGGCCGGGGAGCTGTTTTTT	CASRDRQGAGELFF
TRBJ2-3	16	TRBV6-5	.	.	TGTGCCAGCAGTTCCCCCGGGGGTAGGAGAACAGATACGCAGTATTTT	CASSSPGGRRTDTQYF
TRBJ2-5	14	TRBV5-4	.	once	TGTGCCAGCTTCCGTAGGGGAATGCAAGAGACCCAGTACTTC	CASFRRGMQETQYF
TRBJ1-2	13	TRBV2	TRBD1	.	TGTGCCAGCAGTAGAACAGGGGACTATGGCTACACCTTC	CASSRTGDYGYTF
TRBJ2-1	14	TRBV5-1	TRBD2	.	TGCGCCGGCCAGCGGGGGCAACGGAGAAATGAGCAGTTCTTC	CAGQRGQRRNEQFF
TRBJ2-2	15	TRBV29-1	TRBD2	once	TGCAGCGTTGTTATAAGCGGGAGGAACACCGGGGAGCTGTTTTTT	CSVVISGRNTGELFF
TRBJ1-3	17	TRBV7-6	TRBD1	.	TGTGCCAGCAGCTTAGGGGCCAGGGGGAGCTCTGGAAACACCATATATTTT	CASSLGARGSSGNTIYF
TRBJ2-7	15	TRBV6-1	.	.	TGTGCCAGCAGGCCAGATCGGGCTACCCCCTACGAGCAGTACTTC	CASRPDRATPYEQYF
TRBJ2-1	15	TRBV11-2	TRBD2	once	TGTGCCAGCAGCTCCTTCCTAGCGGGAGGAAATGAGCAGTTCTTC	CASSSFLAGGNEQFF
TRBJ1-5	13	TRBV4-3	.	.	TGCGCCAGCAGCCAAGATATAGATCAGCCCCAGCATTTT	CASSQDIDQPQHF
TRBJ2-1	17	TRBV4-1	TRBD2	.	TGCGCCAGCAGCCAAGAGGCCACTAGCGGGTACTACAATGAGCAGTTCTTC	CASSQEATSGYYNEQFF
TRBJ2-2	11	TRBV5-6	.	.	TGTGCCAGCGAGGGGTATGGGGAGCTGTTTTTT	CASEGYGELFF
TRBJ2-1	13	TRBV14	.	.	TGTGCCAGCAGCCAAGTAGGGCGCAATCGGCAGTTCTTC	CASSQVGRNRQFF
TRBJ2-2	13	TRBV9	.	.	TGTGCCAGCAGCTTAATCGAGGGCGGAGAGGTGTTTTTT	CASSLIEGGEVFF
TRBJ2-5	12	TRBV28	.	.	TGTGCCAGCAGTCCACCGGAGGAGACCCAGTACTTC	CASSPPEETQYF
TRBJ2-2	16	TRBV19	TRBD1	.	TGTGCCAGTAGTATACGGACAGGGAGAGGGACCGGGGAGCTGTTTTTT	CASSIRTGRGTGELFF